The entry that follows covers one T cell receptor (beta chain) sequence. The sample belongs to a study of blood T cell repertoires in COVID-19. Across the study: The United States, Italy and Spain supplied acute and convalescent COVID-19 samples. PBMCs, B-cell-depleted T cells, or T cells were the source of the cDNA or gDNA that made up the material.

This CDR3 spans 13 amino acids. V was pared by 5 bases and J by 1 base, with 9 bases between. In germline, CDR1 is SEHNR, CDR2 FQNEAQ (reference sequence). The assay was immunoSEQ multiplex PCR, and TCRdb's table has in-frame clones only and misses some. The data hold about 200,000 clones, with 88% observed a single time. Sequencing was performed on peripheral blood. The V call is TRBV7-9, the J call TRBJ2-7; the D is unclear. The clonotype was recovered from a man aged 35 to 55 with active or convalescent COVID-19. The CDR3 DNA is TGTGCCAGCAGCCCAGACTGGTCCTACGAGCAGTACTTC. It yields the protein CASSPDWSYEQYF.